These T cell receptor beta chains were read from a single sample in a study of PD-1 blockade in classical Hodgkin lymphoma. Profiled with immunoSEQ multiplex PCR; TCRdb holds only in-frame clones, not every one. Of 100,000 to 130,000 clones listed, nearly 90% are singletons. Here the sequenced sample was peripheral blood mononuclear cells (PBMCs), taken before the second cycle of nivolumab. Every receptor here comes from a human donor with classical Hodgkin lymphoma. Each CDR3 is given with its conserved first and last residue. A D gene is named only where the DNA matches it firmly. Some rows mark clone size as missing; the rest say once, few, many or name a class of expanded clone.

clone_size: NA
v_call: TRBV9
j_call: TRBJ2-1
d_call: TRBD2
cdr3_nt: TGTGCCAGCAGCGCCGGACTAGAAATCCCCGGGCAGTTCTTC
cdr3_aa: CASSAGLEIPGQFF

clone_size: NA
v_call: TRBV6-5
j_call: TRBJ2-7
d_call: NA
cdr3_nt: TGTGCCAGCAGTTATGACTGGGAGCTGTACGAGCAGTACTTC
cdr3_aa: CASSYDWELYEQYF

clone_size: NA
v_call: TRBV21-1
j_call: TRBJ2-7
d_call: NA
cdr3_nt: TGTGCCAGCAGCCGCAGGGGGCGCAGCGAGCAGTACTTC
cdr3_aa: CASSRRGRSEQYF

clone_size: NA
v_call: TRBV7-6
j_call: TRBJ2-1
d_call: NA
cdr3_nt: TGTGCCAGCAGCTTAGGAGGGCCCTACAATGAGCAGTTCTTC
cdr3_aa: CASSLGGPYNEQFF

clone_size: once
v_call: TRBV2
j_call: TRBJ1-4
d_call: NA
cdr3_nt: TGTGCCAGCAGTTGGGGAGCAACTAATGAAAAACTGTTTTTT
cdr3_aa: CASSWGATNEKLFF

clone_size: NA
v_call: TRBV29-1
j_call: TRBJ2-2
d_call: TRBD1
cdr3_nt: TGCAGCATTGGGACAGGGCCTAACACCGGGGAGCTGTTTTTT
cdr3_aa: CSIGTGPNTGELFF

clone_size: NA
v_call: TRBV18
j_call: TRBJ1-3
d_call: TRBD1
cdr3_nt: TGTGCCACCCAGGGGACAGGGCTCTCCGGAAACACCATATATTTT
cdr3_aa: CATQGTGLSGNTIYF

clone_size: NA
v_call: TRBV7-9
j_call: TRBJ2-3
d_call: NA
cdr3_nt: TGTGCCAGCAGCCCGACAGCAGATACGCAGTATTTT
cdr3_aa: CASSPTADTQYF

clone_size: NA
v_call: TRBV18
j_call: TRBJ2-7
d_call: NA
cdr3_nt: TGTGCCAGCTCACCACCAGGGGGCTACGAGCAGTACTTC
cdr3_aa: CASSPPGGYEQYF

clone_size: NA
v_call: TRBV4-1
j_call: TRBJ1-5
d_call: TRBD1
cdr3_nt: TGCGCCAGCAGCCAAGATCAGGGGGTGGGTCAGCCCCAGCATTTT
cdr3_aa: CASSQDQGVGQPQHF

clone_size: NA
v_call: TRBV25-1
j_call: TRBJ1-3
d_call: NA
cdr3_nt: TGTGCCAGCAGGGAAACAGGGTCTGGAAACACCATATATTTT
cdr3_aa: CASRETGSGNTIYF

clone_size: NA
v_call: TRBV2
j_call: TRBJ2-3
d_call: NA
cdr3_nt: TGTGCCAGCATGACCGCGGCTAGAGGTAATACGCAGTATTTT
cdr3_aa: CASMTAARGNTQYF

clone_size: NA
v_call: TRBV27
j_call: TRBJ2-4
d_call: NA
cdr3_nt: TGTGCCAGCAGTCTTCGGTCAGGCCTCCTCAGCTTTCAGTACTTC
cdr3_aa: CASSLRSGLLSFQYF

clone_size: NA
v_call: TRBV6-6
j_call: TRBJ2-1
d_call: NA
cdr3_nt: TGTGCCAGCAGCTTTAGGCCGGGATCAGGGGTTAATGAGCAGTTCTTC
cdr3_aa: CASSFRPGSGVNEQFF

clone_size: NA
v_call: TRBV25-1
j_call: TRBJ2-7
d_call: NA
cdr3_nt: TGTGCCAGCAGTGCCCGGACAGGAGGGGTCAGCGAGCAGTACTTC
cdr3_aa: CASSARTGGVSEQYF

clone_size: NA
v_call: TRBV7-2
j_call: TRBJ1-1
d_call: NA
cdr3_nt: TGTGCCAGCAGCTCATCATTCTCCGACACTGAAGCTTTCTTT
cdr3_aa: CASSSSFSDTEAFF

clone_size: few
v_call: TRBV9
j_call: TRBJ1-2
d_call: TRBD1
cdr3_nt: TGTGCCAGCAGCCCGACAGGGGGGAACTATGGCTACACCTTC
cdr3_aa: CASSPTGGNYGYTF

clone_size: NA
v_call: TRBV5-1
j_call: TRBJ2-2
d_call: TRBD2
cdr3_nt: TGCGCCAGCAGTAGGTCGGGAGGAACGGACGGGGAGCTGTTTTTT
cdr3_aa: CASSRSGGTDGELFF

clone_size: NA
v_call: TRBV6-5
j_call: TRBJ2-7
d_call: NA
cdr3_nt: TGTGCCAGCAGTTACGGGGCGGGAGAGCAGTACTTC
cdr3_aa: CASSYGAGEQYF

clone_size: NA
v_call: TRBV14
j_call: TRBJ2-5
d_call: NA
cdr3_nt: TGTGCCAGCAGCCAAGTCCCGGACTACTTCCCTCAAGAGACCCAGTACTTC
cdr3_aa: CASSQVPDYFPQETQYF

clone_size: NA
v_call: TRBV19
j_call: TRBJ1-1
d_call: NA
cdr3_nt: TGTGCCAGTAGACCGTTGTGGGTAGAGAACACTGAAGCTTTCTTT
cdr3_aa: CASRPLWVENTEAFF